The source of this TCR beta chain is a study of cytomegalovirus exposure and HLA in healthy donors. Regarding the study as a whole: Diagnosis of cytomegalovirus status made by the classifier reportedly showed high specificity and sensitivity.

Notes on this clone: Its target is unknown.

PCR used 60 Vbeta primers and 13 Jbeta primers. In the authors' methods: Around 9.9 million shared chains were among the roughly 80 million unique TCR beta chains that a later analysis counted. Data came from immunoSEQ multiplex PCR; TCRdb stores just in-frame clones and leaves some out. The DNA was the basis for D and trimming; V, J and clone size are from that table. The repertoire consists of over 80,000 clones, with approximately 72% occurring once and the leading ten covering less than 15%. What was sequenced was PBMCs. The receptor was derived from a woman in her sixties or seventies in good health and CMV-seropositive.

CDR3 sequence: CASSEGRKETQYF. The CDR3 DNA is TGTGCCAGTAGCGAGGGCCGGAAAGAGACCCAGTACTTC. The gene calls are TRBV19 and TRBJ2-5; tentatively, D is TRBD2 (5 bases). Deletions cut 6 bases from V and 3 bases from J, with 11 bases between. CDR3 size: 13 residues. Germline V gene lookup returns CDR1 LNHDA and CDR2 SQIVND (reference sequence).